Described below is a single T cell receptor beta chain sequence and its context. Its specificity is not known. The CDR3 is 14 residues long. Germline V gene sequence: CDR1 SNHLY, CDR2 FYNNEI. The V gene lost 4 bases and the J gene lost 0 bases, with 8 bases spanning the gap. The source of the sample is a study of cytomegalovirus exposure and HLA in healthy donors. Study-level findings and limits: A later analysis linked some 18,000 TCR beta sequences to HLA alleles at 0.05 false discovery rate.

The PCR employed 60 Vbeta primers together with 13 Jbeta primers. Clones were read by immunoSEQ multiplex PCR, and TCRdb kept only the in-frame ones, dropping some. The sample lists about 72,000 clones, roughly four fifths occurring once. The sample taken for sequencing was PBMCs. This receptor was obtained from a man aged 18 to 29 in good health and CMV-seronegative. The chain combines TRBV2 with TRBJ2-3; D unresolved. The CDR3 reads CASSVLQSTDTQYF. CDR3 DNA: TGTGCCAGCAGTGTATTACAGAGCACAGATACGCAGTATTTT.